Listed here is a single TCR beta chain. This sample was included in a study of blood T cell repertoires in COVID-19. Original processing notes: Cell counts per sample came from amplifying reference gene primers. Sequenced by immunoSEQ multiplex PCR; TCRdb stores in-frame clones only, minus some. Clone size and V and J calls were adopted from that table, with D and trimming inferred from the DNA. The sample has some 160,000 clones, approximately 91% seen once. The germline V gene has CDR1 PRHDT and CDR2 FYEKMQ (reference sequence). There are 16 residues in the CDR3. With 5 bases clipped from V and 4 bases from J, the junction kept 8 bases outside the gene matches. Seattle enrolled patients during active infection and tracked them longitudinally.

This clonotype originated in a man in his late teens or twenties with COVID-19, enrolled during active disease. Sequencing was performed on peripheral blood. The rearrangement uses TRBV13 and TRBJ2-1; 10 bases agree with TRBD2. The CDR3 protein is CASSPPTSGPYNEQFF. The CDR3 DNA reads TGTGCCAGCAGCCCGCCGACTAGCGGGCCGTACAATGAGCAGTTCTTC.